This T cell receptor beta chain was sequenced for a study of monozygotic twins with inflammatory bowel disease. TCRdb re-called the 5' RACE reads and gives one entry per CDR3 protein, without DNA. Its clone listing holds fewer than 400,000 distinct CDR3 sequences. This CDR3 has 17 residues. The germline gives CDR1 MNHEY, CDR2 SVGAGI. This receptor was identified in a human donor with ulcerative colitis or Crohn's disease, or a healthy co-twin of an affected twin (not recorded which). The sample consisted of blood. This chain links TRBV6-5 with TRBJ1-2; there is no DNA to check the TCRdb D call of TRBD1. The CDR3 here is CASSYTTNRGQEYGYTF.